This T cell receptor beta chain comes out of a study of blood T cell repertoires in COVID-19. Overall study context: PBMCs, B-cell-depleted T cells, or T cells were the source of the cDNA or gDNA that made up the material.

Germline CDR1 reads SGHRS; CDR2 reads YFSETQ. V gave up 4 bases and J gave up 11 bases, with 14 bases separating them. The CDR3 is made up of 12 amino acids. Original data processing: Estimation of nucleated cell counts relied on the amplification of reference gene primers. Repertoires were generated with immunoSEQ multiplex PCR, while TCRdb's copy carries only in-frame clones and drops some. V and J calls and clone size come straight from that table; D and trimming were deduced from the DNA. The table shows around 68,000 clones, with roughly 84% occurring only once. The V call is TRBV5-1, the J call TRBJ2-3, with TRBD2 as a possible D gene (6 bases). This clonotype was obtained from a man aged 50 to 60 with active COVID-19. Sequencing input: peripheral blood. The chain's CDR3 is CASSTGLEGQYF. The CDR3 nucleotides read TGCGCCAGCAGCACGGGACTGGAGGGGCAGTATTTT.